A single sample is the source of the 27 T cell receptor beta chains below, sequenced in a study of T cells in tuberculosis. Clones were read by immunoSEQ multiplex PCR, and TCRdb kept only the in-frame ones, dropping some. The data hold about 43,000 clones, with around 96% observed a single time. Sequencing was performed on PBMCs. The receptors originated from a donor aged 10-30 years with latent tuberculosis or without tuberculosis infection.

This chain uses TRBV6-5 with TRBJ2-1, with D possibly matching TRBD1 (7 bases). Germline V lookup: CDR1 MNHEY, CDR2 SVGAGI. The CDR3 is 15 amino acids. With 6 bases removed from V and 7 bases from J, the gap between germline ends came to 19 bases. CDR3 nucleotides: TGTGCCAGCAGGGCCGCAGGGGGGCGTGTTAATGAGCAGTTCTTC. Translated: CASRAAGGRVNEQFF.

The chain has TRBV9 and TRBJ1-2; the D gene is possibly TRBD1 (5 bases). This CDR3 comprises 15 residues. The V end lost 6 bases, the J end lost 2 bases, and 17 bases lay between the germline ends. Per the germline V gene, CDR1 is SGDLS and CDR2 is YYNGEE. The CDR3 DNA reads TGTGCCAGCACCCTCGGGGGAGTCATAAACTATGGCTACACCTTC. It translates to CASTLGGVINYGYTF.

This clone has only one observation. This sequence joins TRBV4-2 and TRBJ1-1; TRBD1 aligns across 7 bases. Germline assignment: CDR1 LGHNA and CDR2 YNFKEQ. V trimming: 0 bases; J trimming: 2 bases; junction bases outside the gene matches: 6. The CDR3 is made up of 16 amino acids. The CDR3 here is CASSQDRGGPNTEAFF. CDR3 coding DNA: TGTGCCAGCAGCCAAGATCGAGGGGGCCCCAACACTGAAGCTTTCTTT.

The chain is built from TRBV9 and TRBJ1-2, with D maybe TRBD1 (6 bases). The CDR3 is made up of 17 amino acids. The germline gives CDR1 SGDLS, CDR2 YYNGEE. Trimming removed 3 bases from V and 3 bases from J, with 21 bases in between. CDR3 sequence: CASSETDGGARHYGYTF. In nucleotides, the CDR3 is TGTGCCAGCAGCGAAACAGACGGGGGGGCGCGGCACTATGGCTACACCTTC.

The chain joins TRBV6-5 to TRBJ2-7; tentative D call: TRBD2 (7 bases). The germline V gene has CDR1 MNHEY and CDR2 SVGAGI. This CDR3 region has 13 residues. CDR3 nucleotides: TGTGCCAGCAGTTACTCGAGGGGGGGCGCGGGGAAAGTC. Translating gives CASSYSRGGAGKV.

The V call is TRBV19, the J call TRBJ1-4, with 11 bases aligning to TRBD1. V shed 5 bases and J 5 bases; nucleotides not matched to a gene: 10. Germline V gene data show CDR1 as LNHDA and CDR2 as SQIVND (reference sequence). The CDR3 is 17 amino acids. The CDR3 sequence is CASSRAGTGGSNEKLFF. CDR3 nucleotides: TGTGCCAGTAGTCGCGCCGGGACAGGGGGTTCCAATGAAAAACTGTTTTTT.

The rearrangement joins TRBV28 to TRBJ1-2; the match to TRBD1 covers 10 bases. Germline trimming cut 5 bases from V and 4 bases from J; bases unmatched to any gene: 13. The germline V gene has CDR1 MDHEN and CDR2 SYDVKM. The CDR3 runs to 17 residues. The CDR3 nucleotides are TGTGCCAGCAGTCCTCCAGGACAGGGGGAGGATTTCTATGGCTACACCTTC. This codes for CASSPPGQGEDFYGYTF.

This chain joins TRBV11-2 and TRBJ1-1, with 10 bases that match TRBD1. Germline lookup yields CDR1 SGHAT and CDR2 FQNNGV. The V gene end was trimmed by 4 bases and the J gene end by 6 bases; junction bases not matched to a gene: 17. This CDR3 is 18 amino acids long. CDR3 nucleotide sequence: TGTGCCAGCAGCTCCACGATTTCACGGGGGGACAGGGGTGCTGAAGCTTTCTTT. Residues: CASSSTISRGDRGAEAFF.

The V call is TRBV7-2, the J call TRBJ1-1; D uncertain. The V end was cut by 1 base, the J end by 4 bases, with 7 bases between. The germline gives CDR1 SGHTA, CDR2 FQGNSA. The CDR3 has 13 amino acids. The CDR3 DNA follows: TGTGCCAGCAGCTTAGGAGGGAGCACTGAAGCTTTCTTT. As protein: CASSLGGSTEAFF.

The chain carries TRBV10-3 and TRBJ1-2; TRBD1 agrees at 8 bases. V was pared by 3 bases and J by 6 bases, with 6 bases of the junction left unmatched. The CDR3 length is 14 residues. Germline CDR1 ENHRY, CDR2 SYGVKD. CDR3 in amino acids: CAISEKGQGNGYTF. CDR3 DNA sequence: TGTGCCATCAGTGAAAAAGGACAGGGTAATGGCTACACCTTC.

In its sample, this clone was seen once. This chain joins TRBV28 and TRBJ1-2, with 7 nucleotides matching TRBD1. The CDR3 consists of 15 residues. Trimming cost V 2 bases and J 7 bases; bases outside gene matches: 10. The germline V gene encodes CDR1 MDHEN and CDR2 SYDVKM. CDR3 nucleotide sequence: TGTGCCAGCAGTTTACCTTCAGTAGGGGGCGGTGGCTACACCTTC. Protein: CASSLPSVGGGGYTF.

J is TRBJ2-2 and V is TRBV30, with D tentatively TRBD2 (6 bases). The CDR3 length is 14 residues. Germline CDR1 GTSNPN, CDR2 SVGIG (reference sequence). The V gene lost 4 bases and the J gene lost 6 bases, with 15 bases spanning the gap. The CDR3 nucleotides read TGTGCCTGGACCCGGCGTGGAGGGCCCGGGGAGCTGTTTTTT. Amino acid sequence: CAWTRRGGPGELFF.

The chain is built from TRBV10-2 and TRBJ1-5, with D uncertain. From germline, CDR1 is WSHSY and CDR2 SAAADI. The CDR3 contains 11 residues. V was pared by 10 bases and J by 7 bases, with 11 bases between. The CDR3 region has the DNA TGCGCCATCGTACGAGGGCAGCCCCAGCATTTT. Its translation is CAIVRGQPQHF.

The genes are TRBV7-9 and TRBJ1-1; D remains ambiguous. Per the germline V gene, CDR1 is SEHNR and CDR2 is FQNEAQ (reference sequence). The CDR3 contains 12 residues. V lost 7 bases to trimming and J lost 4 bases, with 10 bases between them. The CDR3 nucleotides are TGTGCCAGCATCCCATCCCCCACTGAAGCTTTCTTT. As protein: CASIPSPTEAFF.

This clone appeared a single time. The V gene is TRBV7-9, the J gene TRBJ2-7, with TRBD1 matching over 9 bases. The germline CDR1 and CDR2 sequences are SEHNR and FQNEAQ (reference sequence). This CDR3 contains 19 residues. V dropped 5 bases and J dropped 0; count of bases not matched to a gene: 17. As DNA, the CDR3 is TGTGCCAGCAGCGGCCCAGGGACAGGGTACGGTAGGAGCTCCTACGAGCAGTACTTC. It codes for CASSGPGTGYGRSSYEQYF. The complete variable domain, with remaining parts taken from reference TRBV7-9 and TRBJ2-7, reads DTGVSQNPRHKITKRGQNVTFRCDPISEHNRLYWYRQTLGQGPEFLTYFQNEAQLEKSRLLSDRFSAERPKGSFSTLEIQRTEQGDSAMYLCASSGPGTGYGRSSYEQYFGPGTRLTVT.

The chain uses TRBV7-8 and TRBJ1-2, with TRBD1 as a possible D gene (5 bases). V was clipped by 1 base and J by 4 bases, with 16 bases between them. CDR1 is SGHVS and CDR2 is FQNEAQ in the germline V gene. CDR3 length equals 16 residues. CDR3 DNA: TGTGCCAGCAGCTTAGTAGGGGTAGGCAGCCTCTATGGCTACACCTTC. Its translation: CASSLVGVGSLYGYTF.

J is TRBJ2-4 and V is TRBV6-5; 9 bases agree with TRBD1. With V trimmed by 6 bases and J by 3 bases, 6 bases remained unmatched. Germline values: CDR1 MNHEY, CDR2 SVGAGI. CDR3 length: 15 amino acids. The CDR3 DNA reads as TGTGCCAGCAGGAAGACAGGGGGAGGCAAAAACATTCAGTACTTC. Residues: CASRKTGGGKNIQYF.

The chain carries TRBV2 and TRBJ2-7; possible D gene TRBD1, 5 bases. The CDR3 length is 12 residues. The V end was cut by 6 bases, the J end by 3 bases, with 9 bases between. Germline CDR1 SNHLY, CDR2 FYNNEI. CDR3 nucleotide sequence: TGTGCCAGCAGCATCAGGGTCTACGAGCAGTACTTC. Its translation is CASSIRVYEQYF.

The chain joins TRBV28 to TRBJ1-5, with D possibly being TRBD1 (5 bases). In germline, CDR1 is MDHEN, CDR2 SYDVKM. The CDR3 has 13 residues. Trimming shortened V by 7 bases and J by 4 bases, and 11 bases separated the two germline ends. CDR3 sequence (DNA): TGTGCCAGCACCCTGGGGCCAAATCAGCCCCAGCATTTT. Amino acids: CASTLGPNQPQHF.

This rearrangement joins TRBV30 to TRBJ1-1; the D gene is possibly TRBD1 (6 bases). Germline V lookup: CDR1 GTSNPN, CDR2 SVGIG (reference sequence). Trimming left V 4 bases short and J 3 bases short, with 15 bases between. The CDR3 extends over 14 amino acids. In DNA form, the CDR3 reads TGTGCCTGGATCTCCGGGAGGGGGGACACTGAAGCTTTCTTT. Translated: CAWISGRGDTEAFF.

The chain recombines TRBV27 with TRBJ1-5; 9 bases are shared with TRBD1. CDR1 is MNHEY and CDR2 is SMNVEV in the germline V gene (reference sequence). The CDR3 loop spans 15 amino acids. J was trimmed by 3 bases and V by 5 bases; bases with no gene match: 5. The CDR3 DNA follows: TGTGCCAGCAGTCCAGGGACAGGGCACAATCAGCCCCAGCATTTT. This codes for CASSPGTGHNQPQHF.

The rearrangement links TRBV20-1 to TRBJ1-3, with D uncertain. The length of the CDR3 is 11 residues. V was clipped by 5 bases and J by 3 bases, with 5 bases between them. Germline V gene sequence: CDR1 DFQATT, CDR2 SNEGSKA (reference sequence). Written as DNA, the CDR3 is TGCAGTGCTCACATTGGAAACACCATATATTTT. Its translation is CSAHIGNTIYF.

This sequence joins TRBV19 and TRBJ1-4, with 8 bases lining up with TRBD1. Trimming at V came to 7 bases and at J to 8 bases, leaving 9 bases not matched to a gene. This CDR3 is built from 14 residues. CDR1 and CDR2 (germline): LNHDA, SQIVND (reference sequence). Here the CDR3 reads CASTTLTGVEKLFF. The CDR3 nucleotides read TGTGCCAGTACTACACTGACAGGGGTAGAAAAACTGTTTTTT. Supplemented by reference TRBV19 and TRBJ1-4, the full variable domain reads DGGITQSPKYLFRKEGQNVTLSCEQNLNHDAMYWYRQDPGQGLRLIYYSQIVNDFQKGDIAEGYSVSREKKESFPLTVTSAQKNPTAFYLCASTTLTGVEKLFFGSGTQLSVL.

The CDR3 sequence: CASSPISGSVGTDTQYF. In nucleotides, the CDR3 is TGTGCCAGCTCACCTATCAGCGGAAGCGTAGGCACAGATACGCAGTATTTT. V usage is TRBV18 and J usage is TRBJ2-3, with D possibly matching TRBD2 (5 bases). Germline V gives CDR1 KGHSH, CDR2 LQKENI. The germline V and J ends were trimmed by 3 bases and 1 base, with 17 bases remaining between them. The CDR3 consists of 17 residues.

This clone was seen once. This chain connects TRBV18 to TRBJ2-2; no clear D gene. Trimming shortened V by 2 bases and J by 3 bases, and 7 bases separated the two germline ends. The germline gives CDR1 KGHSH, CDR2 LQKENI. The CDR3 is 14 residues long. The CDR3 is CASSPITDTGELFF. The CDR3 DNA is TGTGCCAGCTCACCAATAACAGACACCGGGGAGCTGTTTTTT.

CDR3 in DNA: TGCGCCAGCAGCCAGACAGGGTCCTATGGCTACACCTTC. Amino acids: CASSQTGSYGYTF. The chain is built from TRBV4-3 and TRBJ1-2; TRBD1 aligns across 7 bases. Germline CDR1 is LGHNA and CDR2 is YSLEER. The CDR3 consists of 13 residues. The V gene end was trimmed by 3 bases and the J gene end by 4 bases; junction bases not matched to a gene: 2.

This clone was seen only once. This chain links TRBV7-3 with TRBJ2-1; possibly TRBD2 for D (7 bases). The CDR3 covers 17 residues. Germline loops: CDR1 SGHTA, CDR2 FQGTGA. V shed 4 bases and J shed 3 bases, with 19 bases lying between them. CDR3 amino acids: CASSSTGKRGVYNEQFF. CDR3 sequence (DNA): TGTGCCAGCAGCTCAACAGGGAAGCGGGGTGTCTACAATGAGCAGTTCTTC.